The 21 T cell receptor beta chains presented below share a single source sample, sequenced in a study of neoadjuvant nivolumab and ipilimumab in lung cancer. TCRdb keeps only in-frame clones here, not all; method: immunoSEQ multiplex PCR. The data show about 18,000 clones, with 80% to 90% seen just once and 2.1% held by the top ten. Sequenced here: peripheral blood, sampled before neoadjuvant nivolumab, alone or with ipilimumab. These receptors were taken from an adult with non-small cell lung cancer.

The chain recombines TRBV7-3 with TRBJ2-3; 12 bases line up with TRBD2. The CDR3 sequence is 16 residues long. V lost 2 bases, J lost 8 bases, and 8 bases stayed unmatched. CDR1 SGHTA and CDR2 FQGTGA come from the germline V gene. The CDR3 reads CASSLGVGLAGSTQYF. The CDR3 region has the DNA TGTGCCAGCAGCTTAGGGGTTGGACTAGCGGGAAGTACGCAGTATTTT.

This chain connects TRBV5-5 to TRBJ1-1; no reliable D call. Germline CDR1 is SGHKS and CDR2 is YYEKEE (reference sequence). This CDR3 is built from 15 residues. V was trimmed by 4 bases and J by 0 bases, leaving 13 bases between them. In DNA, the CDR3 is TGTGCCAGCAGCCGATCCCTCGGTGTGAACACTGAAGCTTTCTTT. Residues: CASSRSLGVNTEAFF.

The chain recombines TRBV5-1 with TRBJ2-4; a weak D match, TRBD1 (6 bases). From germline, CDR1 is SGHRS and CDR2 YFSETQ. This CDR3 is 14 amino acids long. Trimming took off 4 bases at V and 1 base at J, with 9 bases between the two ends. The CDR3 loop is CASSVDRAKNIQYF. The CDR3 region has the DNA TGCGCCAGCAGCGTAGACAGGGCCAAAAACATTCAGTACTTC.

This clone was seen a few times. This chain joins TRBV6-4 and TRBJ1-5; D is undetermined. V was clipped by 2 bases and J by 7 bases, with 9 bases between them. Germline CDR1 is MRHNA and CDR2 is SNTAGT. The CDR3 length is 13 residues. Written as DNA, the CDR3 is TGTGCCAGCAGTGACGAGAGCGGCCAGCCCCAGCATTTT. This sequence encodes CASSDESGQPQHF.

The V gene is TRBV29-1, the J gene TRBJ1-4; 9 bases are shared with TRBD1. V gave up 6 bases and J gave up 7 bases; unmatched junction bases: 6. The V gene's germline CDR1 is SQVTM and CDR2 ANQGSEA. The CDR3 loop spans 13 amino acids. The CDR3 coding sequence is TGCAGCGTCCTACAGGGGGCGAGTGAAAAACTGTTTTTT. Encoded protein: CSVLQGASEKLFF. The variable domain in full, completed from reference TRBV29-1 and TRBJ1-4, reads SAVISQKPSRDICQRGTSLTIQCQVDSQVTMMFWYRQQPGQSLTLIATANQGSEATYESGFVIDKFPISRPNLTFSTLTVSNMSPEDSSIYLCSVLQGASEKLFFGSGTQLSVL.

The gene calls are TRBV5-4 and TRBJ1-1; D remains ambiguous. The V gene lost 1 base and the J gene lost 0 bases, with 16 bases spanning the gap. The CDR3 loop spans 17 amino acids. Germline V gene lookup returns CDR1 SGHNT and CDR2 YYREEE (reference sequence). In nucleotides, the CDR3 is TGTGCCAGCAGCTTGTTAGATTCTAGTTCCTTGAACACTGAAGCTTTCTTT. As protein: CASSLLDSSSLNTEAFF.

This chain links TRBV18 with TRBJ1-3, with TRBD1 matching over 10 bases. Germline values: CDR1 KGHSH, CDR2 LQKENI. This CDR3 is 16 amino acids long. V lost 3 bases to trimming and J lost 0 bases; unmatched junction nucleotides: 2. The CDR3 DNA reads TGTGCCAGCTCACCGGGACAGGGGCTCTCTGGAAACACCATATATTTT. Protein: CASSPGQGLSGNTIYF.

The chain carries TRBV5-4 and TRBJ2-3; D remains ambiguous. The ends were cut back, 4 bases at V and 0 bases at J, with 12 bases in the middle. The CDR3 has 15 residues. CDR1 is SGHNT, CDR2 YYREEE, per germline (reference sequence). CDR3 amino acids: CASSMASSSTDTQYF. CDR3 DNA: TGTGCCAGCAGCATGGCGTCCAGCAGCACAGATACGCAGTATTTT.

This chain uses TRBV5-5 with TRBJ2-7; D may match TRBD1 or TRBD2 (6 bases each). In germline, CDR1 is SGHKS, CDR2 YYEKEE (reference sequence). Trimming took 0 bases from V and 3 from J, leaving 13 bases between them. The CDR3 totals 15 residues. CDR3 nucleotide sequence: TGTGCCAGCAGCTTGGTGGGGGGCCCTTACTACGAGCAGTACTTC. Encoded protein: CASSLVGGPYYEQYF. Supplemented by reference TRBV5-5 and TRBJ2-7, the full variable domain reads DAGVTQSPTHLIKTRGQQVTLRCSPISGHKSVSWYQQVLGQGPQFIFQYYEKEERGRGNFPDRFSARQFPNYSSELNVNALLLGDSALYLCASSLVGGPYYEQYFGPGTRLTVT.

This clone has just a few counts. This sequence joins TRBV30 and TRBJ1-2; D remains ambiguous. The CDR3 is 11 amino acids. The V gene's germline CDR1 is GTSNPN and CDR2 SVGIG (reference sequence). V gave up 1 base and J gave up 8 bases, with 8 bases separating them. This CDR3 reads CAWSDRRGYTF. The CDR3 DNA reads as TGTGCCTGGAGTGATAGAAGAGGCTACACCTTC.

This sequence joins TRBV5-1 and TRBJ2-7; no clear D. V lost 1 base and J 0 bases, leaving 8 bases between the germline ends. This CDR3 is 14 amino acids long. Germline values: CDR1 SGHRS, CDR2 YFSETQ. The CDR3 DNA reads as TGCGCCAGCAGCTTGCAACCCACCTCCTACGAGCAGTACTTC. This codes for CASSLQPTSYEQYF.

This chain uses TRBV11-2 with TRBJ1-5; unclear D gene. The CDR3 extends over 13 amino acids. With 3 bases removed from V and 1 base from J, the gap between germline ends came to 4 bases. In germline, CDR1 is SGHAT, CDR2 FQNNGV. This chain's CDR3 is CASSLGSNQPQHF. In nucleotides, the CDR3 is TGTGCCAGCAGCTTGGGAAGCAATCAGCCCCAGCATTTT.

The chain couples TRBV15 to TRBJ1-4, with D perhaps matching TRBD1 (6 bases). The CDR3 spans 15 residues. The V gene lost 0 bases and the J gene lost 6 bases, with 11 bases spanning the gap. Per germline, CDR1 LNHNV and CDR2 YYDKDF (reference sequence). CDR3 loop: CATSRDGGGDEKLFF. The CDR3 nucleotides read TGTGCCACCAGCAGAGATGGGGGGGGCGATGAAAAACTGTTTTTT.

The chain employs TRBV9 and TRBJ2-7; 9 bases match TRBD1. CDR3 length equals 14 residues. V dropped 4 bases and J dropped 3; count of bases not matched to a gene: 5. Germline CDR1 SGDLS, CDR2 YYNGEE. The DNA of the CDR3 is TGTGCCAGCAGCACGGGACAGGGTAACTACGAGCAGTACTTC. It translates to CASSTGQGNYEQYF. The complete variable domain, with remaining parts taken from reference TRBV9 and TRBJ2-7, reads DSGVTQTPKHLITATGQRVTLRCSPRSGDLSVYWYQQSLDQGLQFLIQYYNGEERAKGNILERFSAQQFPDLHSELNLSSLELGDSALYFCASSTGQGNYEQYFGPGTRLTVT.

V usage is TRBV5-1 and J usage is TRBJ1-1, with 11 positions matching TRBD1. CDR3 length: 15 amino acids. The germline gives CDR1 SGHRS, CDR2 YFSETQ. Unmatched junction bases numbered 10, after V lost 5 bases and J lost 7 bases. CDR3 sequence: CASRSGTGGGVEAFF. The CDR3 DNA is TGCGCCAGCAGATCCGGGACAGGGGGGGGAGTTGAAGCTTTCTTT.

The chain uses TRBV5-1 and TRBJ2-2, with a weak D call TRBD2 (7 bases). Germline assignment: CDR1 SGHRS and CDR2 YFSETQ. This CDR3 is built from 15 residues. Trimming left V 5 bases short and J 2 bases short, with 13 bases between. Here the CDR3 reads CASRRGALNTGELFF. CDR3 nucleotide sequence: TGCGCCAGCAGACGGGGGGCCCTAAACACCGGGGAGCTGTTTTTT.

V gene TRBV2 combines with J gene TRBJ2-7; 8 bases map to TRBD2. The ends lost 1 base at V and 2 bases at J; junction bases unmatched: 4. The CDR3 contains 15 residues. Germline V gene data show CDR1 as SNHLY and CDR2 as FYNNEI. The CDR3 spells CASSEGVAGPYEQYF. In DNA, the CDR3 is TGTGCCAGCAGTGAAGGGGTAGCGGGACCCTACGAGCAGTACTTC.

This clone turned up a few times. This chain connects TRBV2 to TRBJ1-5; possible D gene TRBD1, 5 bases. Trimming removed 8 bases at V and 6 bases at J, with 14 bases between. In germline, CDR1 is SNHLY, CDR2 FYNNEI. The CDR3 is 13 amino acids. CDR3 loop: CASYIGGTQPQHF. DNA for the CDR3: TGTGCCAGCTATATCGGGGGGACTCAGCCCCAGCATTTT.

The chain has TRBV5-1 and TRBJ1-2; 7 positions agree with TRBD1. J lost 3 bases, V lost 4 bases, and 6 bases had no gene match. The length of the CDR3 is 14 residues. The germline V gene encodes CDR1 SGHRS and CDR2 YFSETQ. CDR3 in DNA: TGCGCCAGCAGCCCGGGACAGTGGGACTATGGCTACACCTTC. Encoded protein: CASSPGQWDYGYTF.

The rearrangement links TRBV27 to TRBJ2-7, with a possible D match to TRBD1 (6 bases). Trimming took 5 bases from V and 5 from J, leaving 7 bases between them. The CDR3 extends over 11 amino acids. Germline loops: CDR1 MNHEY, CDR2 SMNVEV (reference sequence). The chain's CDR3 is CASSHRDEQYF. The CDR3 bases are TGTGCCAGCAGTCACAGGGACGAGCAGTACTTC.

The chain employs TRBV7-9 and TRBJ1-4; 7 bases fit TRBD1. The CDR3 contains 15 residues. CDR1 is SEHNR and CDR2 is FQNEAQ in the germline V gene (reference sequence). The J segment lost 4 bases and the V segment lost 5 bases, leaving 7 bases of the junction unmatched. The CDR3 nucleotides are TGTGCCAGCAGCGTTAGACAGGGCCTTAATGAAAAACTGTTTTTT. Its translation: CASSVRQGLNEKLFF.